This passage covers 10 T cell receptor beta chains from one sample sequenced in a study of T cells in Graves' hyperthyroidism and ophthalmopathy. RNA transcripts were the template for amplifying TCR beta CDR3 regions. The HTBI primer set was used in a first-round RT-PCR of the TCR CDR3. MiXCR, applied by TCRdb to the multiplex PCR reads, yields one record per CDR3 protein. Of around 690,000 distinct CDR3 sequences in the sample, 17% were seen once. Sequenced input: blood. The receptors come from a man in his fifties or sixties with Graves' hyperthyroidism.

J is TRBJ1-3 and V is TRBV4-2, with D possibly matching TRBD1 (5 bases). V shed 0 bases and J shed 3 bases, with 15 bases lying between them. The CDR3 consists of 17 residues. Germline assignment: CDR1 LGHNA and CDR2 YNFKEQ. CDR3 loop: CASSQDTRAGNGNTIYF. The CDR3 DNA follows: TGTGCCAGCAGCCAAGATACCCGTGCAGGGAATGGAAACACCATATATTTT.

The V call is TRBV24-1, the J call TRBJ2-5, with 9 bases that match TRBD1. Germline V lookup: CDR1 KGHDR, CDR2 SFDVKD. The junction had 8 bases not matched to a gene; V was cut back by 5 bases and J by 5 bases. This CDR3 has 15 amino acids. For the CDR3, the DNA is TGTGCCACCAGTGTTCCGGACAGGGGCGGCGAGACCCAGTACTTC. Its protein is CATSVPDRGGETQYF.

This clonotype was observed a few times. The gene calls are TRBV6-1 and TRBJ2-7; 7 positions agree with TRBD1. With 7 bases clipped from V and 0 bases from J, the junction kept 9 bases outside the gene matches. The CDR3 is 15 residues long. Germline V lookup: CDR1 MNHNS, CDR2 SASEGT. CDR3 amino acids: CASNPGTALSYEQYF. In nucleotides, the CDR3 is TGTGCCAGCAACCCCGGGACAGCTCTCTCCTACGAGCAGTACTTC.

This clonotype was seen a few times. The gene calls are TRBV5-6 and TRBJ2-7, with 11 bases aligning to TRBD1. This CDR3 is 15 amino acids long. CDR1 SGHDT and CDR2 YYEEEE come from the germline V gene. The V segment lost 0 bases and the J segment 5 bases; nucleotides outside the gene matches: 4. CDR3 sequence: CASSLERTGGDEQYF. In DNA, the CDR3 is TGTGCCAGCAGCTTGGAAAGGACAGGGGGCGACGAGCAGTACTTC.

This clonotype has ten or more counts. This chain links TRBV30 with TRBJ2-1, with 7 bases that match TRBD2. The CDR3 is 14 residues long. The germline V gene encodes CDR1 GTSNPN and CDR2 SVGIG (reference sequence). The trim removed 0 bases at V and 7 bases at J, leaving 6 bases unmatched. The CDR3 region has the DNA TGTGCCTGGAGTGTTGGCGGGAGTGTGAATGAGCAGTTCTTC. It specifies CAWSVGGSVNEQFF. Supplemented by reference TRBV30 and TRBJ2-1, the full variable domain reads SQTIHQWPATLVQPVGSPLSLECTVEGTSNPNLYWYRQAAGRGLQLLFYSVGIGQISSEVPQNLSASRPQDRQFILSSKKLLLSDSGFYLCAWSVGGSVNEQFFGPGTRLTVL.

This clonotype was seen repeatedly, ten times or more. The chain recombines TRBV27 with TRBJ2-7, with 7 nucleotides matching TRBD1. Losses at the gene ends were 1 base for V and 3 bases for J; bases not matched to a gene: 12. The germline V gene has CDR1 MNHEY and CDR2 SMNVEV (reference sequence). The CDR3 extends over 17 amino acids. CDR3 region: CASSLLFRDSAFYEQYF. The CDR3 DNA reads TGTGCCAGCAGTTTATTATTCCGGGACAGCGCTTTCTACGAGCAGTACTTC.

This clonotype was counted ten times or more. This chain links TRBV28 with TRBJ1-6; 7 nucleotides match TRBD1. From germline, CDR1 is MDHEN and CDR2 SYDVKM. The ends lost 3 bases at V and 0 bases at J; junction bases unmatched: 8. This CDR3 is built from 18 residues. CDR3 sequence (DNA): TGTGCCAGCAGTTTGACAGGGACTTTCCGCTCCTATAATTCACCCCTCCACTTT. It specifies CASSLTGTFRSYNSPLHF.

The chain recombines TRBV18 with TRBJ1-3; TRBD1 might be the D (5 bases). This CDR3 comprises 16 residues. V lost 4 bases and J lost 3, with 16 bases in between. Germline V gene data show CDR1 as KGHSH and CDR2 as LQKENI. CDR3 residues: CASSHETVSLGNTIYF. The DNA for the CDR3 is TGTGCCAGCTCACACGAGACAGTCAGCCTTGGAAACACCATATATTTT. Variable domain in full (rest from reference TRBV18 and TRBJ1-3): NAGVMQNPRHLVRRRGQEARLRCSPMKGHSHVYWYRQLPEEGLKFMVYLQKENIIDESGMPKERFSAEFPKEGPSILRIQQVVRGDSAAYFCASSHETVSLGNTIYFGEGSWLTVV.

This clonotype has more than one count but fewer than ten. This sequence joins TRBV19 and TRBJ2-5, with D tentatively TRBD1 (6 bases). The CDR3 has 13 amino acids. Deletions cut 5 bases from V and 4 bases from J, with 11 bases between. CDR1 LNHDA and CDR2 SQIVND come from the germline V gene (reference sequence). The CDR3 DNA is TGTGCCAGTAGTGCCCGACAGGTAGAGACCCAGTACTTC. It encodes CASSARQVETQYF.

Many counts were recorded for this clonotype. The V gene is TRBV20-1, the J gene TRBJ1-4, with TRBD1 identical over 7 bases. With V trimmed by 8 bases and J by 0 bases, 9 bases remained unmatched. The CDR3 extends over 15 amino acids. From germline, CDR1 is DFQATT and CDR2 SNEGSKA (reference sequence). CDR3 bases: TGCAGTCCTAAGGGACAGCTTGCAACTAATGAAAAACTGTTTTTT. Translating it yields CSPKGQLATNEKLFF.